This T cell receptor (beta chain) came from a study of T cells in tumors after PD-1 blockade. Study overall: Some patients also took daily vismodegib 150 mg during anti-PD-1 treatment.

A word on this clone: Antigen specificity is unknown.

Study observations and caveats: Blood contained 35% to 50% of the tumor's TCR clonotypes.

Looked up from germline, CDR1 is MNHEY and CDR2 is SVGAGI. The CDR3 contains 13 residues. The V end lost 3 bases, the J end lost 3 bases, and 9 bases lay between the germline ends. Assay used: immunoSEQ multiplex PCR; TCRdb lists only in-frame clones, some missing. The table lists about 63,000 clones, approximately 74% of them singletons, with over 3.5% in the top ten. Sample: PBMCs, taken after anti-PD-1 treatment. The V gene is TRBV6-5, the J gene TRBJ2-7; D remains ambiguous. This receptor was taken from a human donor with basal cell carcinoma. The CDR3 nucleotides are TGTGCCAGCAGTTATAACATTGGCTACGAGCAGTACTTC. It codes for CASSYNIGYEQYF.